The 20 T cell receptor beta chains below were found in one sample sequenced in a study of cytotoxic CD8 clonotypes in ibrutinib-treated CLL. The assay was immunoSEQ multiplex PCR, and TCRdb's table has in-frame clones only and misses some. The data show fewer than 80,000 clones, 45% to 65% seen once. Material: PBMCs, obtained after 12 months of ibrutinib treatment. These receptors all stem from a human donor with chronic lymphocytic leukemia.

V usage is TRBV11-2 and J usage is TRBJ2-7; 12 bases are a match to TRBD2. Germline loops: CDR1 SGHAT, CDR2 FQNNGV. This CDR3 spans 15 amino acids. V lost 5 bases to trimming and J lost 7 bases; unmatched junction nucleotides: 9. The CDR3: CASSALTSGSKEQYF. The CDR3 DNA reads as TGTGCCAGCAGCGCCTTGACTAGCGGGAGTAAGGAGCAGTACTTC.

The CDR3 reads CASSVGQGGETQYF. In nucleotides, the CDR3 is TGTGCCAGCAGCGTGGGGCAGGGAGGCGAGACCCAGTACTTC. V is TRBV5-4 and J is TRBJ2-5; a weak D match, TRBD2 (6 bases). The CDR3 covers 14 residues. Germline CDR1 and CDR2: SGHNT and YYREEE (reference sequence). Between the trimmed V and J ends, which lost 4 bases and 5 bases, there was a span of 15 bases.

This clone has more than one count but fewer than ten. CDR3 sequence: CASSIRGGPLDEQFF. DNA for the CDR3: TGTGCCAGTAGTATCAGGGGTGGGCCGTTGGATGAGCAGTTCTTC. The J gene is TRBJ2-1, the V gene TRBV19; tentatively, D is TRBD1 (6 bases). The germline V and J ends were trimmed by 3 bases and 8 bases, with 17 bases remaining between them. The germline CDR1 and CDR2 sequences are LNHDA and SQIVND (reference sequence). The CDR3 loop spans 15 amino acids.

This clone was seen only a few times. This chain connects TRBV6-6 to TRBJ2-7; D gene unclear. CDR3 size: 13 residues. Between the trimmed V and J ends, which lost 6 bases and 6 bases, there was a span of 15 bases. Per germline, CDR1 MNHNY and CDR2 SVGAGI (reference sequence). In DNA form, the CDR3 reads TGTGCCAGCAGCCCCGACGCCCGAGGCGAGCAGTACGTC. Protein product: CASSPDARGEQYV.

The J gene is TRBJ2-7, the V gene TRBV5-8, with 9 positions matching TRBD2. Losses at the gene ends were 3 bases for V and 2 bases for J; bases not matched to a gene: 3. CDR1 is SGHTS and CDR2 is YDEGEE in the germline V gene. The CDR3 is 14 amino acids. The CDR3: CASSWTSAPYEQYF. CDR3 nucleotide sequence: TGTGCCAGCAGCTGGACTAGCGCGCCCTACGAGCAGTACTTC.

This clone has a single count. CDR3 region: CASSVSTGGALRYTQYF. CDR3 nucleotides: TGTGCCAGCAGCGTCTCGACGGGGGGTGCCTTGCGGTATACGCAGTATTTT. The chain couples TRBV9 to TRBJ2-3; the match to TRBD2 covers 7 bases. Germline V lookup: CDR1 SGDLS, CDR2 YYNGEE. J lost 7 bases, V lost 2 bases, and 16 bases had no gene match. The CDR3 extends over 17 amino acids.

This clone was seen more than once but under ten times. The J gene is TRBJ1-6, the V gene TRBV2; D ambiguous. Germline loops: CDR1 SNHLY, CDR2 FYNNEI. Trimming shortened V by 8 bases and J by 6 bases, and 11 bases separated the two germline ends. The CDR3 sequence is 13 residues long. As DNA, the CDR3 is TGTGCCAGCCAGCCGAATGTTAATTCACCCCTCCACTTT. It codes for CASQPNVNSPLHF.

The J gene is TRBJ2-5, the V gene TRBV18; weak D call: TRBD2 (5 bases). The V end lost 2 bases, the J end lost 5 bases, and 15 bases lay between the germline ends. Per germline, CDR1 KGHSH and CDR2 LQKENI. The CDR3 totals 15 residues. In DNA form, the CDR3 reads TGTGCCAGCTCACCATCCTGGAGGCAAGATGAGACCCAGTACTTC. It translates to CASSPSWRQDETQYF. The entire variable domain, with the rest obtained from reference TRBV18 and TRBJ2-5, is as follows: NAGVMQNPRHLVRRRGQEARLRCSPMKGHSHVYWYRQLPEEGLKFMVYLQKENIIDESGMPKERFSAEFPKEGPSILRIQQVVRGDSAAYFCASSPSWRQDETQYFGPGTRLLVL.

The rearrangement uses TRBV21-1 and TRBJ2-1; TRBD2 is taken as the D call from the table, unchecked against the DNA. TRBV21-1 is designated a pseudogene. The CDR3 sequence is 16 residues long. CDR3 sequence: CASSKLTSGGYNEQFF. In DNA form, the CDR3 reads TGTGCCAGCAGCAAGTTAACTAGCGGGGGTTACAATGAGCAGTTCTTC.

Only one count was recorded for this clone. CDR3 DNA sequence: TGCAGCGTTGAAAGGCCTGACTCCTACAATGAGCAGTTCTTC. It codes for CSVERPDSYNEQFF. This rearrangement joins TRBV29-1 to TRBJ2-1; D uncertain. Germline CDR1 and CDR2: SQVTM and ANQGSEA. This CDR3 has 14 amino acids. V was shortened by 2 bases and J by 0 bases, with 8 bases between the two germline ends.

The rearrangement joins TRBV14 to TRBJ1-4; D remains ambiguous. Germline V gives CDR1 SGHDN, CDR2 FVKESK. The V end lost 0 bases, the J end lost 0 bases, and 5 bases lay between the germline ends. The CDR3 has 15 amino acids. The CDR3 nucleotides are TGTGCCAGCAGCCAAGACACTGCAACTAATGAAAAACTGTTTTTT. It encodes CASSQDTATNEKLFF.

The sample holds one count of this clone. This chain links TRBV10-2 with TRBJ1-5, with D possibly TRBD1 on 5 matching bases. The CDR3 has 13 residues. Per the germline V gene, CDR1 is WSHSY and CDR2 is SAAADI. The germline V and J ends were trimmed by 5 bases and 1 base, with 6 bases remaining between them. CDR3 loop: CASSWDSNQPQHF. The CDR3, as DNA: TGCGCCAGCAGTTGGGACAGCAATCAGCCCCAGCATTTT.

This chain connects TRBV27 to TRBJ2-7; possibly TRBD1 for D (6 bases). This CDR3 is built from 14 residues. Trimming stripped 8 bases from V and 3 bases from J, with 17 bases between. Germline V gene sequence: CDR1 MNHEY, CDR2 SMNVEV (reference sequence). Here the CDR3 DNA reads TGTGCCAGCCAGGGGAGAGGACAGTACTACGAGCAGTACTTC. Translated, it gives CASQGRGQYYEQYF.

The table lists this clone with a few counts. The rearrangement joins TRBV18 to TRBJ2-1; maybe TRBD1 (5 bases). CDR3 length equals 15 residues. With 0 bases removed from V and 0 bases from J, the gap between germline ends came to 6 bases. Germline V gene sequence: CDR1 KGHSH, CDR2 LQKENI. CDR3 residues: CASSPPGDSYNEQFF. Written as DNA, the CDR3 is TGTGCCAGCTCACCACCAGGGGACTCCTACAATGAGCAGTTCTTC.

This clone has just one count. The chain joins TRBV7-8 to TRBJ2-3, with 11 bases lining up with TRBD2. The CDR3 consists of 16 residues. After removal of 5 bases from V and 0 bases from J, the junction contained 4 bases not matched to a gene. Per germline, CDR1 SGHVS and CDR2 FQNEAQ. This CDR3 reads CASSPGTSGSTDTQYF. Written as DNA, the CDR3 is TGTGCCAGCAGCCCGGGGACTAGCGGAAGCACAGATACGCAGTATTTT.

This clone was seen a handful of times. This chain links TRBV11-2 with TRBJ2-5, with 13 bases lining up with TRBD2. The trim removed 4 bases at V and 3 bases at J, leaving 2 bases unmatched. The CDR3 is 15 residues long. Germline lookup yields CDR1 SGHAT and CDR2 FQNNGV. The CDR3 reads CASSSGTSGKETQYF. CDR3 coding DNA: TGTGCCAGCAGCTCCGGGACTAGCGGGAAAGAGACCCAGTACTTC.

The chain recombines TRBV6-6 with TRBJ2-1; D remains unclear. There are 13 residues in the CDR3. V was cut by 5 bases and J by 10 bases, with 15 bases left in between. CDR1 is MNHNY and CDR2 is SVGAGI in the germline V gene (reference sequence). As DNA, the CDR3 is TGTGCCAGCAGTCCCCTTCCAGGACGGGAGCAGTTCTTC. Translating gives CASSPLPGREQFF.

The chain couples TRBV7-9 to TRBJ1-4; 10 nucleotides line up with TRBD1. The CDR3 length is 15 residues. CDR1 is SEHNR and CDR2 is FQNEAQ in the germline V gene (reference sequence). The V gene end was trimmed by 6 bases and the J gene end by 5 bases; junction bases not matched to a gene: 6. The CDR3 DNA sequence: TGTGCCAGCAGACCCCCGACAGGGGGCAATGAAAAACTGTTTTTT. Translating gives CASRPPTGGNEKLFF.

In its sample, this clone was seen a few times. The V call is TRBV18, the J call TRBJ2-3; no clear D. The CDR3 has 12 amino acids. In germline, CDR1 is KGHSH, CDR2 LQKENI. Trimming stripped 3 bases from V and 3 bases from J, with 4 bases between. The CDR3 loop reads CASSPITDTQYF. In nucleotides, the CDR3 is TGTGCCAGCTCACCGATTACAGATACGCAGTATTTT.

The V call is TRBV25-1, the J call TRBJ2-1; D is possibly TRBD2 (5 bases). Germline loops: CDR1 MGHDK, CDR2 SYGVNS. The ends were cut back, 5 bases at V and 1 base at J, with 21 bases in the middle. CDR3 length equals 18 residues. CDR3 residues: CASSPLLGSPGSYNEQFF. The CDR3 region has the DNA TGTGCCAGCAGTCCCCTTCTGGGGTCCCCGGGGTCCTACAATGAGCAGTTCTTC. Supplemented by reference TRBV25-1 and TRBJ2-1, the full variable domain reads EADIYQTPRYLVIGTGKKITLECSQTMGHDKMYWYQQDPGMELHLIHYSYGVNSTEKGDLSSESTVSRIRTEHFPLTLESARPSHTSQYLCASSPLLGSPGSYNEQFFGPGTRLTVL.